This TCR beta chain originates from a study of identifying expanded T cells in peripheral blood. General observations from the study: Technical replicates showed about 1.2 changed clones; approximately 2 weeks roughly 16; four weeks 19. Across healthy donors, higher total template counts meant significantly greater approximately two-week count variance.

Regarding this clone: What it recognizes is unknown.

During the collection period, no donor immune events like infections were recorded. TCRdb keeps only in-frame clones here, not all; method: immunoSEQ multiplex PCR. Among over 65,000 clones listed, approximately 90% were seen once. The TCR originated in a person aged 18-70 years in good health. Material: blood.

The CDR3 here is CASSPDGGPMNTEAFF. CDR3 nucleotides: TGCGCCAGCAGCCCCGACGGGGGCCCCATGAACACTGAAGCTTTCTTT. The chain uses TRBV5-1 and TRBJ1-1; D might be TRBD1 (6 bases). V dropped 4 bases and J dropped 0 bases, with 16 bases sitting between them. The CDR3 extends over 16 amino acids. CDR1 and CDR2 (germline): SGHRS, YFSETQ.